A selection of T cell receptor beta chains follows, all from one sample in a study of PD-1 blockade in mismatch repair-deficient tumors. TCRdb keeps only in-frame clones here, not all; method: immunoSEQ multiplex PCR. The table lists 45,000 to 55,000 clones, 81% of them singletons. The sample here was peripheral blood, taken roughly 19 weeks after starting pembrolizumab. The receptors come from an adult with mismatch repair-deficient cancer. Each CDR3 is given with its conserved first and last residue. Each record gives: J gene, D gene, clone size, V gene, CDR3 protein, CDR3 DNA. D genes are given only for firm matches. Clone size is not always given. Where it is, it says once, few, many or a class for expanded clones.

>TRBJ2-6|-|-|TRBV7-7
CASSSGRAGANVLTF
TGTGCTAGCAGCTCCGGTAGGGCTGGGGCCAACGTCCTGACTTTC
>TRBJ2-5|-|-|TRBV2
CASSGLGQETQYF
TGTGCCAGCAGTGGACTCGGGCAAGAGACCCAGTACTTC
>TRBJ2-3|-|-|TRBV15
CATSLVEDTQYF
TGTGCCACCAGCCTGGTAGAGGATACGCAGTATTTT
>TRBJ2-3|TRBD2|-|TRBV5-1
CASSPVAGGPGDTQYF
TGCGCCAGCAGCCCCGTAGCGGGAGGGCCGGGAGATACGCAGTATTTT
>TRBJ1-1|-|-|TRBV9
CASSKTGNTEAFF
TGTGCCAGCAGCAAAACAGGGAACACTGAAGCTTTCTTT
>TRBJ1-2|-|-|TRBV28
CASSLDGNYGYTF
TGTGCCAGCAGTTTGGATGGAAACTATGGCTACACCTTC
>TRBJ2-5|-|-|TRBV19
CASSRTQGRETQYF
TGTGCCAGTAGTAGAACGCAGGGGAGAGAGACCCAGTACTTC
>TRBJ1-4|TRBD1|once|TRBV27
CASSLSGQANEKLFF
TGTGCCAGCAGTTTATCGGGACAGGCTAATGAAAAACTGTTTTTT
>TRBJ2-7|TRBD2|-|TRBV5-1
CASSSGIAGWDYEQYF
TGCGCCAGCAGCTCGGGGATAGCGGGGTGGGACTACGAGCAGTACTTC
>TRBJ1-1|TRBD1|-|TRBV5-4
CASSWGQANTEAFF
TGTGCCAGCAGCTGGGGACAGGCTAACACTGAAGCTTTCTTT
>TRBJ2-7|-|-|TRBV27
CASSLVSGAGEQYF
TGTGCCAGCAGCTTAGTTTCTGGGGCGGGCGAGCAGTACTTC
>TRBJ2-7|TRBD2|-|TRBV6-5
CASRSLAGSYEQYF
TGTGCCAGCAGATCACTAGCGGGATCCTACGAGCAGTACTTC
>TRBJ1-1|-|once|TRBV15
CATSRDQRQPEGGTEAFF
TGTGCCACCAGCAGAGATCAACGGCAGCCCGAAGGGGGCACTGAAGCTTTCTTT
>TRBJ2-2|TRBD2|-|TRBV13
CASSFRASGHTGELFF
TGTGCCAGCAGCTTTCGAGCTAGCGGGCACACCGGGGAGCTGTTTTTT
>TRBJ2-2|-|-|TRBV11-3
CASSQGLSNTGELFF
TGTGCCAGCAGCCAGGGACTGTCAAACACCGGGGAGCTGTTTTTT
>TRBJ2-7|-|-|TRBV28
CASRGAGYPLYEQYF
TGTGCCAGCAGGGGGGCAGGGTATCCTCTCTACGAGCAGTACTTC
>TRBJ2-1|TRBD2|-|TRBV10-3
CAIREGTSGSQEQFF
TGTGCCATCCGAGAGGGAACTAGCGGGAGTCAAGAGCAGTTCTTC
>TRBJ2-1|-|-|TRBV29-1
CSVPGGSYNEQFF
TGCAGCGTTCCAGGGGGGTCTTACAATGAGCAGTTCTTC
>TRBJ2-3|-|-|TRBV7-2
CASSLARGTDTQYF
TGTGCCAGCAGCTTAGCGCGTGGGACAGATACGCAGTATTTT
>TRBJ1-1|TRBD1|-|TRBV19
CASTMRTGGWDTEAFF
TGTGCCAGTACCATGAGGACAGGGGGCTGGGACACTGAAGCTTTCTTT
>TRBJ2-1|-|-|TRBV7-9
CASSLTGTVNEQFF
TGTGCCAGCAGCTTAACAGGGACGGTCAATGAGCAGTTCTTC
>TRBJ1-2|-|-|TRBV27
CASRRRTENGYTF
TGTGCCAGCAGGCGTCGGACAGAAAATGGCTACACCTTC
>TRBJ2-7|TRBD1|few|TRBV5-1
CASSLQGQGTYEQYF
TGCGCCAGCAGCTTGCAGGGACAGGGGACCTACGAGCAGTACTTC
>TRBJ2-5|TRBD1|-|TRBV7-8
CASSVGTAQETQYF
TGTGCCAGCAGCGTAGGGACAGCACAAGAGACCCAGTACTTC
>TRBJ1-2|-|-|TRBV18
CASSREAALYGYTF
TGTGCCAGCTCACGGGAGGCGGCGCTCTATGGCTACACCTTC
>TRBJ2-7|-|-|TRBV11-2
CASSPTSRHEQYF
TGTGCCAGCAGCCCAACTTCGAGGCACGAGCAGTACTTC
>TRBJ2-1|TRBD2|-|TRBV6-6
CASRGLAGEGNEQFF
TGTGCCAGCAGGGGGCTAGCGGGAGAAGGCAATGAGCAGTTCTTC
>TRBJ1-1|TRBD1|-|TRBV18
CASSQRTGANTEAFF
TGTGCCAGCTCACAACGGACAGGGGCGAACACTGAAGCTTTCTTT
>TRBJ2-5|-|-|TRBV2
CASSEVRETQYF
TGTGCCAGCAGTGAAGTTCGGGAGACCCAGTACTTC
>TRBJ2-1|-|-|TRBV15
CATSRGWAWEQFF
TGTGCCACCAGCAGAGGGTGGGCCTGGGAGCAGTTCTTC
>TRBJ2-3|-|-|TRBV11-3
CASSLPTPGAFTDTQYF
TGTGCCAGCAGCTTACCAACCCCGGGAGCTTTCACAGATACGCAGTATTTT
>TRBJ2-4|-|once|TRBV19
CASSEQAKNIQYF
TGTGCCAGTAGTGAACAAGCCAAAAACATTCAGTACTTC
>TRBJ2-5|TRBD2|few|TRBV5-1
CASSAKLAPQETQYF
TGCGCCAGCAGCGCCAAACTAGCGCCCCAAGAGACCCAGTACTTC
>TRBJ2-3|-|-|TRBV5-6
CASSSGRTDTQYF
TGTGCCAGCAGCTCAGGACGCACAGATACGCAGTATTTT
>TRBJ1-1|-|-|TRBV5-4
CASSVGGVGGTEAFF
TGTGCCAGCAGCGTTGGGGGGGTTGGGGGCACTGAAGCTTTCTTT
>TRBJ2-1|-|-|TRBV7-9
CASSSTETARVSYNEQFF
TGTGCCAGCAGCTCGACCGAGACTGCCCGGGTATCCTACAATGAGCAGTTCTTC
>TRBJ1-5|-|-|TRBV27
CASSLDPGGEPQHF
TGTGCCAGCAGTTTAGACCCAGGAGGGGAGCCCCAGCATTTT
>TRBJ2-3|-|once|TRBV11-1
CASSFRPAVTDTQYF
TGTGCCAGCAGCTTTCGGCCAGCGGTCACAGATACGCAGTATTTT
>TRBJ1-2|-|few|TRBV6-5
CASREQLVGYTF
TGTGCCAGCAGGGAACAGCTTGTGGGCTACACCTTC
>TRBJ1-1|-|-|TRBV6-1
CASSETTEAFF
TGTGCCAGCAGCGAGACCACTGAAGCTTTCTTT